What follows are 25 T cell receptor beta chains derived from one specimen sequenced in a study of cytomegalovirus exposure and HLA in healthy donors. PCR primers comprised 60 Vbeta and 13 Jbeta primers. Only in-frame clones appear in the TCRdb table, and some are missing; sequencing was by immunoSEQ multiplex PCR. Of around 150,000 clones in the sample, about 74% were seen once. Sequenced input: PBMCs. The receptors shown here come from a woman aged 35 to 49 in good health and CMV-seronegative.

The V and J genes are TRBV7-9 and TRBJ1-5, with unresolved D. Trimming took off 1 base at V and 0 bases at J, with 16 bases between the two ends. The germline V gene has CDR1 SEHNR and CDR2 FQNEAQ (reference sequence). The CDR3 consists of 18 residues. The CDR3 DNA is TGTGCCAGCAGCTTAGGCTTTGGCGACATTCTTAGCAATCAGCCCCAGCATTTT. Translated: CASSLGFGDILSNQPQHF. The full variable domain, its missing parts supplied by reference TRBV7-9 and TRBJ1-5, is DTGVSQNPRHKITKRGQNVTFRCDPISEHNRLYWYRQTLGQGPEFLTYFQNEAQLEKSRLLSDRFSAERPKGSFSTLEIQRTEQGDSAMYLCASSLGFGDILSNQPQHFGDGTRLSIL.

The chain recombines TRBV2 with TRBJ2-1; 8 nucleotides agree with TRBD2. J gave up 4 bases and V 3 bases, and 5 bases lay outside the gene matches. Germline loops: CDR1 SNHLY, CDR2 FYNNEI. CDR3 length: 15 amino acids. The CDR3 is CASSEEAGVYNEQFF. The CDR3 coding sequence is TGTGCCAGCAGTGAGGAAGCGGGGGTTTACAATGAGCAGTTCTTC.

The genes are TRBV5-6 and TRBJ2-5; 12 bases line up with TRBD1. In germline, CDR1 is SGHDT, CDR2 YYEEEE. Trimming at V came to 3 bases and at J to 5 bases, leaving 2 bases not matched to a gene. The CDR3 length is 14 residues. The CDR3 loop is CASSWDRGLETQYF. CDR3 nucleotides: TGTGCCAGCAGCTGGGACAGGGGGCTGGAGACCCAGTACTTC.

V gene TRBV28 combines with J gene TRBJ1-2; the match to TRBD1 covers 8 bases. Germline V gives CDR1 MDHEN, CDR2 SYDVKM. Trimming removed 2 bases from V and 4 bases from J; junction bases left unmatched: 12. This CDR3 has 17 residues. The CDR3 bases are TGTGCCAGCAGTTTAGGGGAACACAGGGGGATGCGCTATGGCTACACCTTC. It translates to CASSLGEHRGMRYGYTF.

The CDR3 coding sequence is TGTGCCAGCAGTGACCCTCGGGGAGGGATAGAAAAACTGTTTTTT. Its translation: CASSDPRGGIEKLFF. The chain combines TRBV25-1 with TRBJ1-4; no definite D call. This CDR3 has 15 amino acids. CDR1 is MGHDK, CDR2 SYGVNS, per germline. Trimming removed 3 bases at V and 8 bases at J, with 16 bases between.

The rearrangement uses TRBV6-6 and TRBJ2-2; 8 bases map to TRBD2. Trimming took 8 bases from V and 8 from J; bases not matched to a gene: 10. The CDR3 is 14 residues long. CDR1 and CDR2 from the germline V gene are MNHNY and SVGAGI (reference sequence). CDR3 sequence (DNA): TGTGCCAGCGGGGTAGCGGGGTTGTCGGGGGAGCTGTTTTTT. This encodes CASGVAGLSGELFF.

On this clone itself: Its ends do not fully match the called genes, so a read error is possible. CDR3 amino acids: CASSYNTGIYEQHF. The CDR3 DNA is TGTGCCAGCAGTTACAATACAGGGATCTACGAGCAGCACTTC. The rearrangement uses TRBV6-5 and TRBJ2-7; tentatively, D is TRBD1 (6 bases). The CDR3 consists of 14 residues. Germline V gives CDR1 MNHEY, CDR2 SVGAGI.

This clone appeared a few times. J is TRBJ1-1 and V is TRBV5-4; TRBD1 matches 9 bases. The germline V gene encodes CDR1 SGHNT and CDR2 YYREEE (reference sequence). J lost 1 base, V lost 4 bases, and 8 bases had no gene match. The CDR3 runs to 16 residues. The CDR3 sequence is CASSRPGTGPNTEAFF. For the CDR3, the DNA is TGTGCCAGCAGCCGTCCCGGGACAGGGCCGAACACTGAAGCTTTCTTT.

CDR3 sequence: CASKSSQGRNSPLHF. The CDR3 DNA reads as TGTGCCAGTAAATCATCCCAGGGAAGAAATTCACCCCTCCACTTT. J is TRBJ1-6 and V is TRBV19; maybe TRBD1 (5 bases). The V gene's germline CDR1 is LNHDA and CDR2 SQIVND (reference sequence). The V end was cut by 7 bases, the J end by 7 bases, with 17 bases between. This CDR3 has 15 amino acids.

The chain carries TRBV15 and TRBJ2-7; a possible D gene is TRBD2 (6 bases). Germline loops: CDR1 LNHNV, CDR2 YYDKDF (reference sequence). The CDR3 is 15 amino acids. Deletions cut 3 bases from V and 3 bases from J, with 15 bases between. Here the CDR3 reads CATSRAGVGGYEQYF. The CDR3 DNA reads as TGTGCCACCAGCAGGGCCGGTGTGGGGGGCTACGAGCAGTACTTC. The full variable domain, completed using reference TRBV15 and TRBJ2-7, is DAMVIQNPRYQVTQFGKPVTLSCSQTLNHNVMYWYQQKSSQAPKLLFHYYDKDFNNEADTPDNFQSRRPNTSFCFLDIRSPGLGDTAMYLCATSRAGVGGYEQYFGPGTRLTVT.

The chain links TRBV14 to TRBJ2-1; 16 bases are shared with TRBD2. The CDR3 consists of 16 residues. In germline, CDR1 is SGHDN, CDR2 FVKESK. V lost 4 bases to trimming and J lost 10 bases; unmatched junction nucleotides: 7. The CDR3 loop reads CASSRGTSGRAREQFF. The DNA for the CDR3 is TGTGCCAGCAGCCGGGGGACTAGCGGGAGGGCCAGGGAGCAGTTCTTC.

The rearrangement uses TRBV6-5 and TRBJ1-4; 7 positions agree with TRBD1. CDR3 length equals 15 residues. Trimming at V came to 7 bases and at J to 0 bases, leaving 5 bases not matched to a gene. Germline V lookup: CDR1 MNHEY, CDR2 SVGAGI. CDR3 in DNA: TGTGCCAGCAAATTTCAGGGGGCAACTAATGAAAAACTGTTTTTT. This translates into CASKFQGATNEKLFF.

CDR3 sequence: CASSSGQETYEQYF. The CDR3 region has the DNA TGCGCCAGCAGCTCGGGACAGGAGACCTACGAGCAGTACTTC. The chain employs TRBV5-1 and TRBJ2-7, with TRBD1 identical over 8 bases. With V trimmed by 3 bases and J by 2 bases, 4 bases remained unmatched. This CDR3 has 14 residues. The germline gives CDR1 SGHRS, CDR2 YFSETQ.

To note about this clone: At one boundary the junction diverges from the germline segment, which might be a read error. The genes are TRBV7-9 and TRBJ1-3, with no clear D. Germline V gene data show CDR1 as SEHNR and CDR2 as FQNEAQ (reference sequence). This CDR3 is built from 12 residues. The CDR3 coding sequence is TGTTCCAGCAGCACACCGGGAAACACCATATATTTT. Its protein is CSSSTPGNTIYF. Based on the CDR3 plus reference TRBV7-9 and TRBJ1-3, the full variable domain is DTGVSQNPRHKITKRGQNVTFRCDPISEHNRLYWYRQTLGQGPEFLTYFQNEAQLEKSRLLSDRFSAERPKGSFSTLEIQRTEQGDSAMYLCSSSTPGNTIYFGEGSWLTVV.

V is TRBV27 and J is TRBJ2-1, with 9 bases lining up with TRBD2. Trimming cost V 4 bases and J 15 bases; bases outside gene matches: 19. CDR3 length: 16 residues. Germline V gene data show CDR1 as MNHEY and CDR2 as SMNVEV (reference sequence). CDR3 region: CASSSIGASGVIIGFF. In DNA form, the CDR3 reads TGTGCCAGCAGTTCTATCGGTGCTAGCGGGGTTATAATTGGGTTCTTC.

This chain connects TRBV7-9 to TRBJ1-4; TRBD1 might be the D (5 bases). Germline loops: CDR1 SEHNR, CDR2 FQNEAQ (reference sequence). This CDR3 comprises 16 residues. V lost 0 bases to trimming and J lost 6 bases, with 14 bases between them. CDR3 protein: CASSLALRDGDEKLFF. CDR3 in DNA: TGTGCCAGCAGCTTAGCGTTGCGGGACGGAGATGAAAAACTGTTTTTT.

Comments on this clone: The germline gene is not matched at one end of the junction; a read error may be the cause. V gene TRBV12-5 combines with J gene TRBJ2-1; the match to TRBD2 covers 8 bases. CDR3 length: 15 amino acids. From germline, CDR1 is LGHNT and CDR2 FRNRAP. The CDR3 protein is CASALRGESYNEQFF. Written as DNA, the CDR3 is TGTGCTAGTGCTTTGCGGGGGGAGTCCTACAATGAGCAGTTCTTC. The whole variable domain, remainder taken from reference TRBV12-5 and TRBJ2-1, is DARVTQTPRHKVTEMGQEVTMRCQPILGHNTVFWYRQTMMQGLELLAYFRNRAPLDDSGMPKDRFSAEMPDATLATLKIQPSEPRDSAVYFCASALRGESYNEQFFGPGTRLTVL.

This sequence joins TRBV15 and TRBJ2-7; D might be TRBD1 (6 bases). Germline V gene data show CDR1 as LNHNV and CDR2 as YYDKDF (reference sequence). V was shortened by 3 bases and J by 3 bases, with 12 bases between the two germline ends. The CDR3 length is 14 residues. The CDR3 region has the DNA TGTGCCACCAGCAGGGACAGCCTCAACTACGAGCAGTACTTC. Its protein is CATSRDSLNYEQYF.

The sample holds a few counts of this clone. V usage is TRBV7-9 and J usage is TRBJ1-3, with D possibly TRBD1 on 5 matching bases. Germline CDR1 SEHNR, CDR2 FQNEAQ (reference sequence). CDR3 length: 17 residues. Trimming left V 4 bases short and J 2 bases short, with 18 bases between. CDR3 DNA sequence: TGTGCCAGCAGCTCGCCTCTGACAGACATAGCTGGAAACACCATATATTTT. Translated: CASSSPLTDIAGNTIYF.

The V gene is TRBV5-3, the J gene TRBJ2-4, with TRBD1 matching over 8 bases. TRBV5-3 belongs to the ORF category, with a function that is uncertain. V was pared by 3 bases and J by 8 bases, with 13 bases of the junction left unmatched. The CDR3 has 16 amino acids. The CDR3 reads CARSSGQATRRDIQYF. The CDR3 DNA sequence: TGTGCCAGAAGCTCGGGACAGGCCACTAGGAGGGACATTCAGTACTTC.

The rearrangement joins TRBV19 to TRBJ1-3, with D hard to call. The CDR3 loop spans 15 amino acids. Trimming removed 2 bases at V and 1 base at J, with 9 bases between. The V gene's germline CDR1 is LNHDA and CDR2 SQIVND (reference sequence). CDR3 bases: TGTGCCAGTAGTATACAGGATTCTTCTGGAAACACCATATATTTT. Translated: CASSIQDSSGNTIYF.

The sample holds one count of this clone. J is TRBJ1-2 and V is TRBV2; D not certain. There are 13 residues in the CDR3. The germline V and J ends were trimmed by 1 base and 6 bases, with 9 bases remaining between them. Per the germline V gene, CDR1 is SNHLY and CDR2 is FYNNEI. The CDR3 loop reads CASSEGLQDGYTF. In nucleotides, the CDR3 is TGTGCCAGCAGTGAAGGTCTTCAGGATGGCTACACCTTC.

The chain uses TRBV14 and TRBJ2-7, with TRBD2 matching over 10 bases. Germline assignment: CDR1 SGHDN and CDR2 FVKESK. This CDR3 is built from 14 residues. V trimming: 4 bases; J trimming: 3 bases; junction bases outside the gene matches: 3. CDR3 amino acids: CASSPRTSGYEQYF. CDR3 bases: TGTGCCAGCAGCCCCCGGACTAGCGGCTACGAGCAGTACTTC.

The DNA of the CDR3 is TGTGCCAGTAAGGGGGTCCCTCCCTCCTACGAGCAGTACTTC. Translating gives CASKGVPPSYEQYF. J is TRBJ2-7 and V is TRBV19, with a weak D call TRBD1 (6 bases). V was pared by 7 bases and J by 0 bases, with 13 bases between. Germline V gene sequence: CDR1 LNHDA, CDR2 SQIVND (reference sequence). The CDR3 consists of 14 residues.

The gene calls are TRBV19 and TRBJ2-5; 14 bases are a match to TRBD2. Per germline, CDR1 LNHDA and CDR2 SQIVND (reference sequence). The CDR3 has 19 residues. After removal of 3 bases from V and 5 bases from J, the junction contained 14 bases not matched to a gene. The CDR3 here is CASSMGLAGVAGGSETQYF. DNA for the CDR3: TGTGCCAGTAGTATGGGACTAGCGGGAGTTGCGGGGGGTTCGGAGACCCAGTACTTC.